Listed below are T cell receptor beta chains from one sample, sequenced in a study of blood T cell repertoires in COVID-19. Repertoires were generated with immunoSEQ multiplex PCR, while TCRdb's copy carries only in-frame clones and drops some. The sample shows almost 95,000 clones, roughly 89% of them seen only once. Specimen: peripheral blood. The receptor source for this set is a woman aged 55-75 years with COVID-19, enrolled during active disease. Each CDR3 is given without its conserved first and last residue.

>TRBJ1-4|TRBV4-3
ASSPNRGEKLF
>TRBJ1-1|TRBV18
ASSRDRVGTEAF
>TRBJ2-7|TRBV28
ASSLSRTSPLGQY
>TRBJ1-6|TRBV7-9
ASSSRVRNSPLH
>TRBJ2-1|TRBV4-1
ASSQNSGQAYNEQF
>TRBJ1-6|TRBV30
AWRTMGGLNSPLH
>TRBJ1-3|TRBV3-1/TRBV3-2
ASSQGSATRDTISGNTIY
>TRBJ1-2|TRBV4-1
ASSQPLRTGGAGYT
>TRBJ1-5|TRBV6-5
AGGQDSNQPQH
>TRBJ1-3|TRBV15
ATSRDRAVSGNTIY
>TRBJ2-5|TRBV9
ASSAVGHQETQY
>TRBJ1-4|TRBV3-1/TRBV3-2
ASSSTGGNEKLF
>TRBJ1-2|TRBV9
ASSPDSDYGYT
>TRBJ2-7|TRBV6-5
ASHRTRDTYEQY
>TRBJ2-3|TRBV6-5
ASSRSGATDTQY
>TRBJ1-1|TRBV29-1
SVTRQAANTEAF
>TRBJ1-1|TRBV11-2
ASSLGTALNTEAF
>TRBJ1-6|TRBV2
ASAEGRSYSALH